These T cell receptor beta chains were read from a single sample in a study of shared clonotypes between healthy human individuals. Clones were read by immunoSEQ multiplex PCR, and TCRdb kept only the in-frame ones, dropping some. This table has approximately 810,000 clones, almost 95% appearing once. Sequencing was performed on naive CD8+ T cells sorted from blood. The receptors stem from a man aged 25-40 years in good health. CDR3s include the opening cysteine and the closing phenylalanine or tryptophan. A D gene is named only where the DNA matches it firmly. Clone size is not always given. Where it is, it says once, few, many or a class for expanded clones.

size | J | D | V | CDR3 | DNA
NA | TRBJ1-1 | NA | TRBV27 | CASSFQMAGDIGTEAFF | TGTGCCAGCAGTTTCCAAATGGCGGGCGACATTGGCACTGAAGCTTTCTTT
once | TRBJ2-2 | TRBD1 | TRBV10-3 | CAISEGTGGAFPGELFF | TGTGCCATCAGTGAGGGGACAGGGGGCGCGTTTCCCGGGGAGCTGTTTTTT
NA | TRBJ2-1 | TRBD2 | TRBV29-1 | CSARGGRAPYNEQFF | TGCAGCGCGAGGGGCGGGAGGGCTCCCTACAATGAGCAGTTCTTC
NA | TRBJ2-7 | NA | TRBV5-6 | CASEIHGDLHEQYF | TGTGCCAGCGAAATCCACGGAGACCTCCACGAGCAGTACTTC
NA | TRBJ1-5 | NA | TRBV11-2 | CASSLVGGNQPQHF | TGTGCCAGCAGCTTAGTCGGCGGCAATCAGCCCCAGCATTTT
NA | TRBJ2-7 | TRBD1 | TRBV29-1 | CSVSATGVEQYF | TGCAGCGTTTCGGCGACAGGGGTCGAGCAGTACTTC
NA | TRBJ2-1 | TRBD1 | TRBV28 | CASRLTGSSYNEQFF | TGTGCCAGCAGACTGACAGGGAGCTCCTACAATGAGCAGTTCTTC
NA | TRBJ2-7 | TRBD1 | TRBV6-1 | CASRSTGRLTYEQYF | TGTGCCAGCAGATCGACAGGGCGCCTCACCTACGAGCAGTACTTC
once | TRBJ2-2 | NA | TRBV29-1 | CSGSYTGELFF | TGCAGCGGCTCATACACCGGGGAGCTGTTTTTT
NA | TRBJ2-7 | TRBD2 | TRBV11-2 | CASSLMAGGPYEQYF | TGTGCCAGCAGCTTAATGGCGGGAGGGCCCTACGAGCAGTACTTC
NA | TRBJ1-3 | NA | TRBV7-9 | CATHRKAAGNTIYF | TGTGCCACCCACCGAAAGGCGGCAGGAAACACCATATATTTT
NA | TRBJ2-7 | TRBD2 | TRBV14 | CASSHLKGTSGTAYEQYF | TGTGCCAGCAGCCACCTTAAAGGGACTAGCGGGACCGCCTACGAGCAGTACTTC
NA | TRBJ2-5 | NA | TRBV7-2 | CASSSRLGGWETQYF | TGTGCCAGCAGCTCACGACTAGGGGGTTGGGAGACCCAGTACTTC
NA | TRBJ2-3 | NA | TRBV9 | CASSVGGSGMTQYF | TGTGCCAGCAGCGTCGGGGGTAGCGGAATGACGCAGTATTTT
NA | TRBJ2-2 | TRBD2 | TRBV10-2 | CASSDIAGETGELFF | TGCGCCAGCAGTGATATAGCGGGAGAAACCGGGGAGCTGTTTTTT
NA | TRBJ2-1 | NA | TRBV27 | CASSPSLGVRVNEQFF | TGTGCCAGCAGTCCCTCCCTAGGTGTACGCGTGAATGAGCAGTTCTTC
NA | TRBJ2-7 | NA | TRBV7-3 | CASSLFPANEQYF | TGTGCCAGCAGCTTATTTCCGGCCAACGAGCAGTACTTC
NA | TRBJ2-7 | TRBD2 | TRBV27 | CASKTGLAGHEQYF | TGTGCCAGCAAGACCGGACTAGCAGGCCACGAGCAGTACTTC
NA | TRBJ1-5 | NA | TRBV27 | CASGFSYSNQPQHF | TGTGCCAGCGGGTTCAGCTATAGCAATCAGCCCCAGCATTTT
NA | TRBJ1-1 | NA | TRBV29-1 | CSADPPRPNLAEAFF | TGCAGCGCCGATCCTCCCCGACCGAATTTGGCTGAAGCTTTCTTT
few | TRBJ2-1 | TRBD2 | TRBV13 | CASSLGLAVYNEQFF | TGTGCCAGCAGCTTAGGACTAGCGGTCTACAATGAGCAGTTCTTC
NA | TRBJ2-5 | TRBD2 | TRBV7-3 | CASSPGLAGGGQETQYF | TGTGCCAGCAGCCCTGGACTAGCGGGAGGCGGACAAGAGACCCAGTACTTC
NA | TRBJ1-2 | TRBD1 | TRBV15 | CATSSRVLTGDGYTF | TGTGCCACCAGCAGTAGGGTTCTGACAGGGGATGGCTACACCTTC
NA | TRBJ2-1 | TRBD2 | TRBV27 | CASSSQTSGRAVRSYNEQFF | TGTGCCAGCAGTTCCCAGACTAGCGGGAGGGCCGTAAGGTCCTACAATGAGCAGTTCTTC
few | TRBJ1-2 | TRBD1 | TRBV5-4 | CASSPVGRGQSYTF | TGTGCCAGCAGCCCGGTCGGCAGGGGGCAGAGCTACACCTTC
NA | TRBJ2-7 | NA | TRBV4-3 | CASSQGTGSSGSYEQYF | TGCGCCAGCAGCCAAGGGACGGGCTCATCGGGTTCCTACGAGCAGTACTTC
NA | TRBJ1-5 | NA | TRBV27 | CASSIRGISNQPQHF | TGTGCCAGCAGTATACGGGGGATAAGCAATCAGCCCCAGCATTTT
NA | TRBJ2-1 | TRBD2 | TRBV25-1 | CASSKGLAGVSYNEQFF | TGTGCCAGTAGTAAGGGACTAGCGGGAGTATCCTACAATGAGCAGTTCTTC
NA | TRBJ2-7 | TRBD2 | TRBV2 | CASSGQLVGRLAGDYEQYF | TGTGCCAGCAGTGGGCAGCTGGTGGGAAGACTAGCGGGAGACTACGAGCAGTACTTC
NA | TRBJ2-1 | TRBD2 | TRBV5-4 | CASSILAGAYNEQFF | TGTGCCAGCAGCATCCTAGCGGGTGCCTACAATGAGCAGTTCTTC
NA | TRBJ2-3 | NA | TRBV2 | CASSDGVMRTDTQYF | TGTGCCAGCAGTGATGGGGTAATGAGGACAGATACGCAGTATTTT
NA | TRBJ2-7 | TRBD2 | TRBV7-8 | CASRREGLYEQYF | TGTGCCAGCAGGCGGGAGGGCCTTTACGAGCAGTACTTC
NA | TRBJ1-2 | NA | TRBV7-9 | CASSIAIRDRGNYGYTF | TGTGCCAGCAGCATAGCCATCCGGGACCGCGGAAACTATGGCTACACCTTC
NA | TRBJ2-1 | NA | TRBV4-1 | CASSQVLVGTADNEQFF | TGCGCCAGCAGCCAAGTACTTGTCGGGACGGCTGACAATGAGCAGTTCTTC
NA | TRBJ2-3 | NA | TRBV7-8 | CATSQGVGDDDTQYF | TGTGCCACCAGCCAAGGAGTCGGGGACGACGATACGCAGTATTTT
few | TRBJ2-7 | NA | TRBV11-2 | CASSPRDHYEQYF | TGTGCCAGCAGCCCCCGGGACCACTACGAGCAGTACTTC
NA | TRBJ2-1 | TRBD2 | TRBV14 | CASSASGREIGKWTYNEQFF | TGTGCCAGCAGCGCTAGCGGGAGGGAAATCGGGAAGTGGACCTACAATGAGCAGTTCTTC
NA | TRBJ1-5 | NA | TRBV28 | CASRDRHSNQPQHF | TGTGCCAGCAGGGACAGACATAGCAATCAGCCCCAGCATTTT
NA | TRBJ2-7 | TRBD2 | TRBV7-2 | CASSLWGSGSYEQYF | TGTGCCAGCAGCTTATGGGGTAGCGGGAGCTACGAGCAGTACTTC
NA | TRBJ2-1 | TRBD2 | TRBV6-4 | CASSDSTSGNFNEQFF | TGTGCCAGCAGTGACTCGACTAGCGGGAATTTCAATGAGCAGTTCTTC
NA | TRBJ1-2 | NA | TRBV9 | CASSVVPDIGLDGYTF | TGTGCCAGCAGCGTAGTTCCGGACATTGGATTAGATGGCTACACCTTC
NA | TRBJ1-4 | TRBD1 | TRBV11-2 | CASSSSGQGAADEKLFF | TGTGCCAGCAGCTCGTCGGGACAGGGTGCCGCGGATGAAAAACTGTTTTTT
NA | TRBJ2-7 | NA | TRBV9 | CASSAPRNPYEQYF | TGTGCCAGCAGCGCCCCCAGGAATCCCTACGAGCAGTACTTC
NA | TRBJ2-3 | TRBD1 | TRBV5-4 | CASSWVPGGRTDTQYF | TGTGCCAGCAGCTGGGTCCCAGGGGGCCGCACAGATACGCAGTATTTT
few | TRBJ2-7 | TRBD2 | TRBV27 | CASSPISPSGRWYEQYF | TGTGCCAGCAGTCCCATATCCCCTAGCGGGAGATGGTACGAGCAGTACTTC
NA | TRBJ2-7 | NA | TRBV25-1 | CASSGTGPYEQYF | TGTGCCAGCAGTGGCACAGGGCCCTACGAGCAGTACTTC
NA | TRBJ2-1 | NA | TRBV10-3 | CAIGLADTRFNEQFF | TGTGCCATCGGCTTAGCCGACACCCGGTTCAATGAGCAGTTCTTC
NA | TRBJ1-1 | TRBD1 | TRBV7-9 | CASSSPGTGSIEAFF | TGTGCCAGCAGCTCACCCGGGACAGGGAGTATTGAAGCTTTCTTT
NA | TRBJ1-4 | NA | TRBV2 | CARRTANEKLFF | TGTGCCAGACGGACAGCTAATGAAAAACTGTTTTTT
NA | TRBJ2-1 | NA | TRBV7-9 | CASSLALDNEQFF | TGTGCCAGCAGCTTAGCCCTCGACAATGAGCAGTTCTTC
NA | TRBJ2-1 | NA | TRBV29-1 | CSVPGYNEQFF | TGCAGCGTTCCAGGCTACAATGAGCAGTTCTTC
NA | TRBJ2-1 | TRBD2 | TRBV28 | CASSLWEPRTSGYNEQFF | TGTGCCAGCAGTTTATGGGAGCCAAGAACTAGCGGGTACAATGAGCAGTTCTTC
NA | TRBJ1-5 | NA | TRBV27 | CASSLASGPDFSNQPQHF | TGTGCCAGCAGCCTCGCGTCGGGGCCGGATTTTAGCAATCAGCCCCAGCATTTT
NA | TRBJ2-5 | TRBD2 | TRBV6-1 | CASRSVREGLETQYF | TGTGCCAGCAGATCGGTCCGGGAGGGCCTGGAGACCCAGTACTTC
NA | TRBJ1-1 | TRBD1 | TRBV4-1 | CASSPGTGNTEAFF | TGCGCCAGCAGTCCCGGGACAGGGAACACTGAAGCTTTCTTT
NA | TRBJ2-3 | NA | TRBV4-3 | CASSQEAEGSSTDTQYF | TGCGCCAGCAGCCAAGAGGCGGAGGGTTCTAGCACAGATACGCAGTATTTT
NA | TRBJ2-1 | TRBD2 | TRBV6-6 | CASSLPGGLLEQFF | TGTGCCAGCAGTCTACCGGGAGGTCTATTAGAGCAGTTCTTC